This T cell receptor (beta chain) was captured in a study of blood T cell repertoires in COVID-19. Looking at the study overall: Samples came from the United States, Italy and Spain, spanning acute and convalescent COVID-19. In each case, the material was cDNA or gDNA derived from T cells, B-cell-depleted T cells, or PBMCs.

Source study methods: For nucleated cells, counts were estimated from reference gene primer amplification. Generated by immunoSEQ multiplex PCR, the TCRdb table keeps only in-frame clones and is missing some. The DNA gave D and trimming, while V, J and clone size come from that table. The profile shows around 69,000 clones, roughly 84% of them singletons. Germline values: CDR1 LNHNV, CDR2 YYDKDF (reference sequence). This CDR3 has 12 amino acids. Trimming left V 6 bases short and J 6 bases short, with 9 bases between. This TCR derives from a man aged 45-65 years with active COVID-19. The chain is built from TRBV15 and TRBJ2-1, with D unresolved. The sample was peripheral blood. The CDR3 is CATSFLSNEQFF. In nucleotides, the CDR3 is TGTGCCACCAGTTTCCTGAGCAATGAGCAGTTCTTC. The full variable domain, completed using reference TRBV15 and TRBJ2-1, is DAMVIQNPRYQVTQFGKPVTLSCSQTLNHNVMYWYQQKSSQAPKLLFHYYDKDFNNEADTPDNFQSRRPNTSFCFLDIRSPGLGDTAMYLCATSFLSNEQFFGPGTRLTVL.